The 20 T cell receptor beta chains in this list originate from one sample, sequenced in a study of PD-1 blockade in classical Hodgkin lymphoma. Time point in this sample: cycle 4 day 1 (C4D1), after more than 5 weeks of nivolumab. Following autologous stem cell transplantation, relapse occurred in every patient, and exposure to brentuximab vedotin varied. Clones were sequenced by immunoSEQ multiplex PCR, and TCRdb holds only the in-frame ones, with some missing. The sample contains tens of thousands of clones, 78% of which appear only once. The starting material was peripheral blood mononuclear cells (PBMCs), obtained before the fourth cycle of nivolumab. The receptors originated from a human donor with classical Hodgkin lymphoma.

The V call is TRBV5-1, the J call TRBJ1-1; D unclear. The CDR3 runs 14 residues. The germline CDR1 and CDR2 sequences are SGHRS and YFSETQ. V was clipped by 2 bases and J by 1 base, with 9 bases between them. The CDR3, as DNA: TGCGCCAGCAGCTTCGCGTCTGAGAACACTGAAGCTTTCTTT. Translated, it gives CASSFASENTEAFF.

The chain employs TRBV15 and TRBJ1-1; D not resolved. This CDR3 is built from 10 residues. Between the trimmed V and J ends, which lost 9 bases and 9 bases, there was a span of 11 bases. Per germline, CDR1 LNHNV and CDR2 YYDKDF (reference sequence). The CDR3 sequence: CATWGGKAFF. The CDR3 region has the DNA TGTGCCACATGGGGAGGGAAAGCTTTCTTT. Complete variable domain (other parts from reference TRBV15 and TRBJ1-1): DAMVIQNPRYQVTQFGKPVTLSCSQTLNHNVMYWYQQKSSQAPKLLFHYYDKDFNNEADTPDNFQSRRPNTSFCFLDIRSPGLGDTAMYLCATWGGKAFFGQGTRLTVV.

The V gene is TRBV5-4, the J gene TRBJ2-3, with a weak D call TRBD1 (5 bases). Germline values: CDR1 SGHNT, CDR2 YYREEE (reference sequence). The length of the CDR3 is 14 residues. Trimming stripped 3 bases from V and 4 bases from J, with 12 bases between. CDR3 DNA sequence: TGTGCCAGCAGCTCCCGGGCCAGGGCAGATACGCAGTATTTT. It codes for CASSSRARADTQYF.

V usage is TRBV20-1 and J usage is TRBJ2-1, with 9 bases aligning to TRBD1. The J segment lost 7 bases and the V segment lost 5 bases, leaving 0 bases of the junction unmatched. The CDR3 sequence is 11 residues long. Per the germline V gene, CDR1 is DFQATT and CDR2 is SNEGSKA (reference sequence). The CDR3 sequence is CSAGTGNEQFF. The CDR3 bases are TGCAGTGCTGGGACAGGGAATGAGCAGTTCTTC.

This clone was picked up one time. The chain couples TRBV28 to TRBJ2-3; TRBD2 matches at 10 bases. Germline-derived CDR1 and CDR2 are MDHEN and SYDVKM. The CDR3 is made up of 15 amino acids. V was pared by 5 bases and J by 1 base, with 3 bases of the junction left unmatched. Here the CDR3 DNA reads TGTGCCAGCAGTGGAGCGGGAGGGGGCACAGATACGCAGTATTTT. Translation gives CASSGAGGGTDTQYF.

V gene TRBV7-9 combines with J gene TRBJ1-2; D not resolved. CDR1 and CDR2 from the germline V gene are SEHNR and FQNEAQ (reference sequence). CDR3 size: 11 residues. With 7 bases removed from V and 8 bases from J, the gap between germline ends came to 11 bases. Written as DNA, the CDR3 is TGTGCCAGCACCCCAGAGGTGGGCTACACCTTC. Protein product: CASTPEVGYTF. Variable domain in full (rest from reference TRBV7-9 and TRBJ1-2): DTGVSQNPRHKITKRGQNVTFRCDPISEHNRLYWYRQTLGQGPEFLTYFQNEAQLEKSRLLSDRFSAERPKGSFSTLEIQRTEQGDSAMYLCASTPEVGYTFGSGTRLTVV.

This chain joins TRBV7-9 and TRBJ2-6; TRBD1 is a possible D gene (6 bases). The CDR3 is 19 residues long. Germline V gene lookup returns CDR1 SEHNR and CDR2 FQNEAQ (reference sequence). Trimming took 5 bases from V and 2 from J, leaving 22 bases between them. CDR3 DNA: TGTGCCAGCAGCATAAACGTAGGGGGATACTATGCTGGGGCCAACGTCCTGACTTTC. This translates into CASSINVGGYYAGANVLTF.

This clone was observed a few times. The V gene is TRBV6-4, the J gene TRBJ2-7, with D unresolved. This CDR3 contains 13 residues. Germline V gene lookup returns CDR1 MRHNA and CDR2 SNTAGT. Trimming shortened V by 6 bases and J by 1 base, and 10 bases separated the two germline ends. For the CDR3, the DNA is TGTGCCAGCAGCGTTGACGGGTCCTACGAGCAGTACTTC. This translates into CASSVDGSYEQYF.

V gene TRBV7-3 combines with J gene TRBJ2-1, with D perhaps TRBD2 (7 bases). The germline V gene has CDR1 SGHTA and CDR2 FQGTGA. V was trimmed by 5 bases and J by 4 bases, leaving 15 bases between them. This CDR3 is built from 15 residues. The CDR3 DNA is TGTGCCAGCAGCCTCCTGGGGGGGCGATACAATGAGCAGTTCTTC. Its protein product is CASSLLGGRYNEQFF. Complete variable domain (other parts from reference TRBV7-3 and TRBJ2-1): GAGVSQTPSNKVTEKGKYVELRCDPISGHTALYWYRQSLGQGPEFLIYFQGTGAADDSGLPNDRFFAVRPEGSVSTLKIQRTERGDSAVYLCASSLLGGRYNEQFFGPGTRLTVL.

This chain uses TRBV9 with TRBJ2-1, with 9 positions matching TRBD1. V was clipped by 1 base and J by 7 bases; unmatched bases: 12. The CDR3 has 17 amino acids. Germline CDR1 SGDLS, CDR2 YYNGEE. The CDR3, as DNA: TGTGCCAGCAGCGTATATGGCCGGGACAGGGATGGAAATGAGCAGTTCTTC. The encoded protein is CASSVYGRDRDGNEQFF.

This clone came up many times. The rearrangement uses TRBV19 and TRBJ1-5, with D possibly matching TRBD1 (5 bases). Trimming removed 4 bases at V and 5 bases at J, with 15 bases between. There are 15 residues in the CDR3. The V gene's germline CDR1 is LNHDA and CDR2 SQIVND (reference sequence). The DNA of the CDR3 is TGTGCCAGTAGTACCACAAGGGACGGCTATCAGCCCCAGCATTTT. Protein: CASSTTRDGYQPQHF.

The chain is built from TRBV7-6 and TRBJ2-2, with D uncertain. Germline CDR1 SGHVS, CDR2 FNYEAQ. V lost 5 bases and J lost 4, with 14 bases in between. The CDR3 sequence is 15 residues long. The CDR3 DNA is TGTGCCAGCAGCCCCGAGTCAAGGGCCACCGGGGAGCTGTTTTTT. As protein: CASSPESRATGELFF.

This clone was found once. This sequence joins TRBV11-2 and TRBJ2-5, with a possible D match to TRBD2 (6 bases). CDR3 size: 16 residues. Trimming took 2 bases from V and 5 from J, leaving 18 bases between them. Germline CDR1 reads SGHAT; CDR2 reads FQNNGV. The CDR3 DNA reads as TGTGCCAGCAGCTTACAAAAACCCGGAGGGGAGGAGACCCAGTACTTC. It translates to CASSLQKPGGEETQYF.

This chain links TRBV5-1 with TRBJ2-5, with 11 bases matching TRBD2. V was clipped by 4 bases and J by 5 bases; unmatched bases: 7. Germline V gene data show CDR1 as SGHRS and CDR2 as YFSETQ. The CDR3 runs to 15 residues. The CDR3 sequence is CASSSDSGREETQYF. The CDR3 bases are TGCGCCAGCAGCAGCGATAGCGGGAGGGAGGAGACCCAGTACTTC.

The chain joins TRBV6-5 to TRBJ2-6; tentative D call: TRBD2 (6 bases). Trimming removed 3 bases at V and 2 bases at J, with 8 bases between. Germline V gene lookup returns CDR1 MNHEY and CDR2 SVGAGI. The CDR3 consists of 15 residues. The CDR3 reads CASSYGGAGANVLTF. In DNA form, the CDR3 reads TGTGCCAGCAGTTATGGAGGGGCTGGGGCCAACGTCCTGACTTTC.

The V and J genes are TRBV5-2 and TRBJ1-2. TRBV5-2 is annotated as a pseudogene. The CDR3 is 13 residues long. This chain's CDR3 is CASSTWGAYGYTF. CDR3 nucleotides: TGTGCCAGCAGTACATGGGGAGCCTATGGCTACACCTTC.

This clone was seen just once. The chain is built from TRBV29-1 and TRBJ2-5; TRBD1 matches 7 bases. V lost 3 bases to trimming and J lost 2 bases; unmatched junction nucleotides: 3. Looked up from germline, CDR1 is SQVTM and CDR2 is ANQGSEA. There are 13 residues in the CDR3. The DNA for the CDR3 is TGCAGCGTTGACCGACAGGGACAAGAGACCCAGTACTTC. Protein: CSVDRQGQETQYF.

This clone was found once. The V gene is TRBV5-1, the J gene TRBJ2-1, with TRBD2 matching over 9 bases. Germline lookup yields CDR1 SGHRS and CDR2 YFSETQ. Trimming took 0 bases from V and 4 from J; bases not matched to a gene: 2. The CDR3 is made up of 15 amino acids. The CDR3 loop is CASSLASGTYNEQFF. CDR3 nucleotide sequence: TGCGCCAGCAGCTTGGCTAGCGGGACTTACAATGAGCAGTTCTTC.

V is TRBV18 and J is TRBJ2-3; no reliable D call. Per the germline V gene, CDR1 is KGHSH and CDR2 is LQKENI. V lost 1 base and J lost 0, with 17 bases in between. The CDR3 has 18 amino acids. The chain's CDR3 is CASSPRTAGLGSTDTQYF. The CDR3 DNA reads TGTGCCAGCTCACCACGTACGGCCGGATTAGGGAGCACAGATACGCAGTATTTT.

This rearrangement joins TRBV6-1 to TRBJ2-2; D remains unclear. CDR1 is MNHNS and CDR2 is SASEGT in the germline V gene. The CDR3 sequence is 18 residues long. V was trimmed by 1 base and J by 0 bases, leaving 15 bases between them. CDR3 residues: CASSEGRLLAANTGELFF. In DNA form, the CDR3 reads TGTGCCAGCAGTGAAGGACGGCTACTCGCTGCGAACACCGGGGAGCTGTTTTTT.